One TCR beta chain is described in this entry. Germline assignment: CDR1 LNHDA and CDR2 SQIVND (reference sequence). V shed 7 bases, J shed 2 bases, and the junction held 4 bases outside the gene matches. CDR3 length: 13 residues. The sample belongs to a study of OX40 agonist ivuxolimab in advanced cancers. Data came from immunoSEQ multiplex PCR; TCRdb stores just in-frame clones and leaves some out. The sample has approximately 99,000 clones; 91% are singletons. Individuals having autoimmune disease history or systemic immunosuppression were not enrolled. V is TRBV19 and J is TRBJ2-7, with TRBD1 matching over 8 bases. The sequence came from an adult with an advanced solid tumor such as melanoma, head and neck, liver or kidney cancer. Source: CD4+ or CD8+ T cells sorted from blood, taken in a trial of the OX40 agonist ivuxolimab. The CDR3 spells CASKGTGPYEQYF. CDR3 bases: TGTGCCAGTAAGGGGACAGGCCCCTACGAGCAGTACTTC.